The 20 T cell receptor beta chains listed next were all sequenced from one sample in a study of T cells in Graves' hyperthyroidism and ophthalmopathy. Researchers amplified the TCR beta CDR3 regions from RNA transcripts. With the HTBI primer set, the TCR CDR3 went through a first round of RT-PCR. Using its own MiXCR run on the multiplex PCR reads, TCRdb lists one record per CDR3 protein. The table shows approximately 590,000 distinct CDR3 sequences, with around a sixth occurring only once. The sequenced sample was blood. The receptor set was obtained from a woman in her 30s with Graves' hyperthyroidism.

This clonotype was recorded at least ten times. The rearrangement joins TRBV30 to TRBJ1-3; unclear D gene. The CDR3 is made up of 14 amino acids. Trimming stripped 4 bases from V and 0 bases from J, with 10 bases between. Germline V gives CDR1 GTSNPN, CDR2 SVGIG (reference sequence). The CDR3, as DNA: TGTGCCTGGATTGGACCGGACTCTGGAAACACCATATATTTT. It codes for CAWIGPDSGNTIYF.

This clonotype came up once. The chain has TRBV4-3 and TRBJ2-7, with a possible D match to TRBD2 (6 bases). Germline assignment: CDR1 LGHNA and CDR2 YSLEER. The CDR3 runs 17 residues. V was cut by 2 bases and J by 1 base, with 18 bases left in between. The CDR3 protein is CASSQRGSGVLSYEQYF. As DNA, the CDR3 is TGCGCCAGCAGCCAACGCGGATCGGGAGTTCTGTCCTACGAGCAGTACTTC.

The sample holds many counts of this clonotype. This chain links TRBV24-1 with TRBJ1-5; TRBD1 matches 7 bases. This CDR3 has 14 amino acids. Losses at the gene ends were 7 bases for V and 8 bases for J; bases not matched to a gene: 10. Looked up from germline, CDR1 is KGHDR and CDR2 is SFDVKD. CDR3 loop: CATRRKGAGEPQHF. In DNA, the CDR3 is TGTGCCACCAGAAGGAAGGGGGCAGGGGAGCCCCAGCATTTT.

This clonotype was seen a few times. The rearrangement links TRBV9 to TRBJ2-6, with no clear D. The CDR3 contains 18 residues. Germline V gene data show CDR1 as SGDLS and CDR2 as YYNGEE. V lost 1 base to trimming and J lost 1 base, with 15 bases between them. Written as DNA, the CDR3 is TGTGCCAGCAGCGTATTGGGCGCAGCAGCTTCTGGGGCCAACGTCCTGACTTTC. Amino acids: CASSVLGAAASGANVLTF.

J is TRBJ2-2 and V is TRBV27; unclear D gene. Trimming took off 3 bases at V and 0 bases at J, with 17 bases between the two ends. The CDR3 is 18 residues long. The germline CDR1 and CDR2 sequences are MNHEY and SMNVEV (reference sequence). The CDR3 reads CASSFRSPYRSNTGELFF. CDR3 bases: TGTGCCAGCAGTTTTCGGTCACCATACAGATCGAACACCGGGGAGCTGTTTTTT.

CDR3 in DNA: TGTGCCAGTAGTATAGCATGGGGGCGCACAGATACGCAGTATTTT. Residues: CASSIAWGRTDTQYF. This chain connects TRBV19 to TRBJ2-3; a weak D match, TRBD1 (6 bases). Per the germline V gene, CDR1 is LNHDA and CDR2 is SQIVND (reference sequence). There are 15 residues in the CDR3. Trimming took off 1 base at V and 1 base at J, with 9 bases between the two ends.

In the case of this clonotype: An end of the junction differs from the germline gene, which may be a read error. This chain uses TRBV5-4 with TRBJ2-2; D is perhaps TRBD1 or TRBD2 (6 bases each). CDR3 length: 15 residues. Germline CDR1 is SGHNT and CDR2 is YYREEE (reference sequence). CDR3 DNA sequence: TGTGCCAGCAGCTTGGCGCAGGGGAACACCGGGGGGCTGTTTTTT. Its protein is CASSLAQGNTGGLFF.

This chain uses TRBV6-9 with TRBJ2-7; 12 positions agree with TRBD1. Germline loops: CDR1 MNHGY, CDR2 SVAAGI. There are 15 residues in the CDR3. J was trimmed by 6 bases and V by 3 bases; bases with no gene match: 6. CDR3 amino acids: CASSYVGTGGIEQYF. DNA of the CDR3: TGTGCCAGCAGTTACGTCGGGACAGGGGGCATCGAGCAGTACTTC.

The gene calls are TRBV20-1 and TRBJ1-5; D ambiguous. V was pared by 3 bases and J by 0 bases, with 21 bases between. Germline CDR1 is DFQATT and CDR2 is SNEGSKA (reference sequence). CDR3 size: 18 residues. CDR3 sequence reads: CSARGFGLDAASNQPQHF. The CDR3 bases are TGCAGTGCTAGGGGTTTCGGCCTGGACGCGGCTAGCAATCAGCCCCAGCATTTT.

Note on this clonotype: A much larger clone is a single base away; this may be a read error. V gene TRBV12-3 or TRBV12-4 combines with J gene TRBJ2-3, with D perhaps TRBD1 or TRBD2 (5 bases each). The CDR3 loop spans 14 amino acids. V gave up 5 bases and J gave up 2 bases, with 11 bases separating them. The CDR3 protein is CASSLYGATDTQYF. The CDR3 bases are TGTGCCAGCAGTCTCTACGGGGCCACAGATACGCAGTATTTT.

This clonotype appeared a few times. The gene calls are TRBV7-9 and TRBJ2-6; tentatively, D is TRBD2 (6 bases). V shed 7 bases and J shed 0 bases, with 13 bases lying between them. The V gene's germline CDR1 is SEHNR and CDR2 FQNEAQ (reference sequence). The CDR3 runs 16 residues. CDR3: CASTRDGSSGANVLTF. In DNA form, the CDR3 reads TGTGCCAGCACCCGGGACGGGAGCTCTGGGGCCAACGTCCTGACTTTC.

A note on this clonotype: This could be a read error, since a much larger clone is one nucleotide away. Given the absence of the conserved phenylalanine or tryptophan at the CDR3 end, a read error is likely. The V and J genes are TRBV7-2 and TRBJ2-1; 9 bases are a match to TRBD2. Trimming at V came to 2 bases and at J to 3 bases, leaving 5 bases not matched to a gene. The CDR3 has 16 residues. In germline, CDR1 is SGHTA, CDR2 FQGNSA. CDR3 coding DNA: TGTGCCAGCAGCTTAAATCCTAGCGGGGTCTACAATGAGCAGTTCTCC. Translating gives CASSLNPSGVYNEQFS.

The chain carries TRBV20-1 and TRBJ2-3, with a tentative D call TRBD2 (5 bases). Germline CDR1 DFQATT, CDR2 SNEGSKA (reference sequence). The CDR3 loop spans 14 amino acids. Trimming removed 6 bases at V and 3 bases at J, with 16 bases between. CDR3 sequence (DNA): TGCAGTGCCCGGGTCGGTAGCGTTACAGATACGCAGTATTTT. This codes for CSARVGSVTDTQYF.

In this sample, this clonotype turned up many times. The chain employs TRBV6-5 and TRBJ1-5; 12 bases match TRBD1. Unmatched junction bases numbered 5, after V lost 2 bases and J lost 3 bases. The germline CDR1 and CDR2 sequences are MNHEY and SVGAGI. The CDR3 is 17 residues long. The CDR3, as DNA: TGTGCCAGCAGTTACCCCGGGACAGGGGGCATCAATCAGCCCCAGCATTTT. Translation gives CASSYPGTGGINQPQHF.

The chain has TRBV27 and TRBJ1-2; D is ambiguous. This CDR3 has 13 amino acids. CDR1 MNHEY and CDR2 SMNVEV come from the germline V gene (reference sequence). With 2 bases removed from V and 8 bases from J, the gap between germline ends came to 12 bases. The CDR3 loop is CASSLDGRTGYTF. The DNA of the CDR3 is TGTGCCAGCAGTTTAGATGGGCGTACGGGCTACACCTTC.

This clonotype was detected only a few times. This rearrangement joins TRBV27 to TRBJ2-4, with D perhaps matching TRBD1 (5 bases). Trimming cost V 3 bases and J 2 bases, with 8 bases left between them. CDR1 MNHEY and CDR2 SMNVEV come from the germline V gene (reference sequence). The CDR3 loop spans 14 amino acids. The CDR3 DNA is TGTGCCAGCAGTTTCGCAGGGCCCAAAAACATTCAGTACTTC. It yields the protein CASSFAGPKNIQYF.

This clonotype was recorded only once. The chain couples TRBV9 to TRBJ2-4; tentatively, D is TRBD2 (5 bases). Germline V lookup: CDR1 SGDLS, CDR2 YYNGEE. Trimming cost V 3 bases and J 1 base, with 14 bases left between them. This CDR3 has 16 residues. For the CDR3, the DNA is TGTGCCAGCAGCGAGGGAGAGGGCATGGCCAAAAACATTCAGTACTTC. Translation: CASSEGEGMAKNIQYF.

This chain uses TRBV6-2 or TRBV6-3 with TRBJ2-1; D not certain. V lost 6 bases and J lost 10, with 13 bases in between. From germline, CDR1 is MNHEY and CDR2 SVGEGT. The CDR3 consists of 12 residues. This CDR3 reads CASSWTLKEQFF. The CDR3 DNA follows: TGTGCCAGCAGCTGGACCCTTAAGGAGCAGTTCTTC.

In its sample, this clonotype was seen a few times. V usage is TRBV4-3 and J usage is TRBJ2-1; 9 bases map to TRBD2. Trimming at V came to 0 bases and at J to 5 bases, leaving 11 bases not matched to a gene. The CDR3 is made up of 18 amino acids. The germline CDR1 and CDR2 sequences are LGHNA and YSLEER. The CDR3 DNA reads TGCGCCAGCAGCCAAGAGGCTCTAGCGGGAATGTACGACAATGAGCAGTTCTTC. Protein product: CASSQEALAGMYDNEQFF.

This clonotype has more than one count but fewer than ten. The genes are TRBV9 and TRBJ2-7, with TRBD2 as a possible D gene (6 bases). The CDR3 has 13 amino acids. The V end was cut by 0 bases, the J end by 5 bases, with 9 bases between. The germline V gene has CDR1 SGDLS and CDR2 YYNGEE. CDR3 bases: TGTGCCAGCAGCGTAGCCGGGGGAAACGAGCAGTACTTC. Translated: CASSVAGGNEQYF.